At least ten counts were recorded for the clone carrying this T cell receptor (beta chain). Per the germline V gene, CDR1 is SQVTM and CDR2 is ANQGSEA. The CDR3 is 11 amino acids. Trimming left V 1 base short and J 5 bases short, with 5 bases between. Original processing methods: Using reference gene primer amplification, nucleated cell counts were estimated. Repertoires were generated with immunoSEQ multiplex PCR, while TCRdb's copy carries only in-frame clones and drops some. V, J and clone size derive from that table, while D and trimming were established from the DNA sequence. In the table there are around 260,000 clones, roughly 86% of which are singletons. These data come from a study of blood T cell repertoires in COVID-19. In the study overall: Donors in the United States, Italy and Spain gave samples during acute or convalescent COVID-19. PBMCs, B-cell-depleted T cells, or T cells were the source of the cDNA or gDNA that made up the material.

The clonotype originates from a woman aged 50 to 60 with acute or convalescent COVID-19. The sample was peripheral blood. The gene calls are TRBV29-1 and TRBJ1-1, with D hard to call. The CDR3 is CSVEGRTEAFF. The CDR3 DNA follows: TGCAGCGTTGAAGGCAGGACTGAAGCTTTCTTT.